This TCR beta chain derives from a study of response to subunit inactivated influenza vaccine (dated by TCRdb to the late 2010s). Background for the entire study: To follow how T cells responded to a trivalent subunit inactivated influenza vaccine, the researchers relied on deep quantitative profiling of the T cell receptor repertoire.

Library creation used RT-PCR. Data came from an Illumina HiSeq 2500. TCRdb passed the public sequencing reads through fastp at Q25 and MiXCR, retaining productive beta sequences. When rows share a CDR3 protein, they turn into one entry using the most common DNA and genes. The sample table contains 530,000 or so distinct CDR3 sequences; only one count was recorded for around 13% of them. The ten largest clones add up to 11% of the sample. Concerning this clonotype: This receptor's antigen is unknown. The record has no base qualities; no much larger clone is one base away.

Trimming costs V 3 bases and J 6 bases, and their ends lie 18 bases apart. The germline V gene sets CDR1 to MNHEY and CDR2 to SVGAGI. Spanning cysteine to phenylalanine, the CDR3 consists of 15 amino acids. The kept DNA is CDR3 alone, 45 bases in frame from the first base. Paper-wide results and their limitations: It was suggested by the authors that each seasonal influenza vaccination may recruit only a limited number of new T cells.

This chain is built from TRBV6-5 and TRBJ2-7; D gene: possibly TRBD1, on 6 matching bases. This sample comprised PBMCs from blood, obtained about 12 days after vaccination. The clonotype comes from a man aged 50-59 years who received an inactivated influenza vaccine. Donor details come from another sample of the same person, matched by shared clones. The DNA sequence is TGTGCCAGCAGTTATTCGGCCAGGGGCTTTTCCGAGCAGTACTTC. Its protein is CASSYSARGFSEQYF.